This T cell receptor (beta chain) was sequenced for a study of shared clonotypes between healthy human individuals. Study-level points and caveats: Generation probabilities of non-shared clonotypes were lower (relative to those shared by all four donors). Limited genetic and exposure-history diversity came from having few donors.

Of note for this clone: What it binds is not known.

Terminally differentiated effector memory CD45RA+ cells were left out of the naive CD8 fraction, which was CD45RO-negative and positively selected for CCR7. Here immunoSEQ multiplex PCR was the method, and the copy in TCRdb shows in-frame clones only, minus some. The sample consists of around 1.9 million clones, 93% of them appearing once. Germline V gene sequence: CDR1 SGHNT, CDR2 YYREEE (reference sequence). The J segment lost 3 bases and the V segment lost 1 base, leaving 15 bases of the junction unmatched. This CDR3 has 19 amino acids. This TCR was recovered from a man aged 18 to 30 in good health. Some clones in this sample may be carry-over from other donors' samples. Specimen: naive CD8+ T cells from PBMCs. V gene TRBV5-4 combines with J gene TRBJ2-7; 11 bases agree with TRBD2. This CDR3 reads CASSLTSGSDLRRVYEQYF. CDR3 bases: TGTGCCAGCAGCTTGACTAGCGGGAGCGACCTACGCCGGGTCTACGAGCAGTACTTC.